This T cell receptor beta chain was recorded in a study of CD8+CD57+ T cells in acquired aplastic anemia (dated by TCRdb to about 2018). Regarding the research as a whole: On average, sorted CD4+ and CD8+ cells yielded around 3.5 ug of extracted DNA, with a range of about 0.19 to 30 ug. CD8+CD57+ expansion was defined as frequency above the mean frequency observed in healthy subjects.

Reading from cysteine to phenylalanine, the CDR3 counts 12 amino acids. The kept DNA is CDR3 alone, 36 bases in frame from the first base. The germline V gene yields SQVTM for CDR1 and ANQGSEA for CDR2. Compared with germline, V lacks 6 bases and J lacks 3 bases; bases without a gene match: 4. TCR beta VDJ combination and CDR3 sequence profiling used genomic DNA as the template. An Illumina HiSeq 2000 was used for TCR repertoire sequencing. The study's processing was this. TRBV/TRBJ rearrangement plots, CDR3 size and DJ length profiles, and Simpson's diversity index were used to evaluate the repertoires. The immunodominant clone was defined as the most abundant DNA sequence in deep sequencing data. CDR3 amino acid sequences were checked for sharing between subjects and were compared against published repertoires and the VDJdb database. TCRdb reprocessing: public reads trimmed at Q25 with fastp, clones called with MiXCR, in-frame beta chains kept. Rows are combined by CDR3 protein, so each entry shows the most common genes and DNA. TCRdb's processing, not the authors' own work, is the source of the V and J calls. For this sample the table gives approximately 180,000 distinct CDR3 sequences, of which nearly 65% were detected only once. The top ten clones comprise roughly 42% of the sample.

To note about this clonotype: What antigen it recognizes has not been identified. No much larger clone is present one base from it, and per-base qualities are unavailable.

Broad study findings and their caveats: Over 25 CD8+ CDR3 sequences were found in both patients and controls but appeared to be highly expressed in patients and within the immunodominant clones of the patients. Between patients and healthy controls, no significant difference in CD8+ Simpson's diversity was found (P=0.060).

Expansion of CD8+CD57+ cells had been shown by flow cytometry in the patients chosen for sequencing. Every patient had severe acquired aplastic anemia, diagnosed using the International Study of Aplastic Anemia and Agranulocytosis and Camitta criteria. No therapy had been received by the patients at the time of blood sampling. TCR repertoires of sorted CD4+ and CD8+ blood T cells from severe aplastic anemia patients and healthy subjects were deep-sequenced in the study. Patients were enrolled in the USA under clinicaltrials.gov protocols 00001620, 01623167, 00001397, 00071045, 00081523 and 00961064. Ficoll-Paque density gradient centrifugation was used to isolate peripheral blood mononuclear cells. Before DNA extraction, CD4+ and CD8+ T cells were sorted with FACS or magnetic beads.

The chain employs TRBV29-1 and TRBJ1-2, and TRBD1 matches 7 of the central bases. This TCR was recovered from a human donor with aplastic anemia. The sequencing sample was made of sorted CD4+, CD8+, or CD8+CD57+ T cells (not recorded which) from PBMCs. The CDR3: CSVTTGDYGYTF. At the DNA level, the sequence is TGCAGCGTAACAACAGGGGACTATGGCTACACCTTC.